This T cell receptor (beta chain) was profiled in a study of blood T cell repertoires in COVID-19. Study context: The United States, Italy and Spain provided the acute and convalescent COVID-19 samples.

Method: immunoSEQ multiplex PCR; TCRdb's copy keeps in-frame clones and lacks some. This sample has approximately 150,000 clones, with approximately 73% found just once. The ends lost 3 bases at V and 2 bases at J; junction bases unmatched: 3. Germline assignment: CDR1 LNHDA and CDR2 SQIVND (reference sequence). There are 14 residues in the CDR3. The genes are TRBV19 and TRBJ2-5; the match to TRBD1 covers 7 bases. The clonotype was recovered from a man aged 55 to 70 with acute or convalescent COVID-19. Sequencing was performed on peripheral blood. DNA of the CDR3: TGTGCCAGTAGTATTGGACAGGTTCAAGAGACCCAGTACTTC. Its protein product is CASSIGQVQETQYF.